This is a list of T cell receptor beta chains from one sample in a study of blood T cell repertoires in COVID-19. TCRdb's copy holds only in-frame clones and misses some; the assay was immunoSEQ multiplex PCR. The sample shows some 180,000 clones, about 82% of them seen only once. Input material: peripheral blood. The receptors shown here come from a woman aged 80 or older with COVID-19, enrolled during active disease. The CDR3 runs from the conserved cysteine through the conserved F or W. The D gene is left open where the match is weak. A row's size may be missing; if present it is once, few, many or a size class.

D gene,clone size,J gene,V gene,CDR3 protein,CDR3 DNA
.,.,TRBJ2-5,TRBV7-2,CASSILVGLPGETQYF,TGTGCCAGCAGCATCTTGGTAGGACTACCGGGGGAGACCCAGTACTTC
.,.,TRBJ2-2,TRBV5-6,CASSHGTEMGGELFF,TGTGCCAGCAGCCACGGGACTGAGATGGGCGGGGAGCTGTTTTTT
.,.,TRBJ1-2,TRBV5-8,CASSQIGQIPYGYTF,TGTGCCAGCAGCCAAATCGGACAGATCCCCTATGGCTACACCTTC
.,.,TRBJ1-5,TRBV19,CASGGEQPQHF,TGTGCCAGCGGGGGAGAACAGCCCCAGCATTTT
TRBD1,.,TRBJ2-7,TRBV12-3/TRBV12-4,CASSWGQEREQYF,TGTGCCAGCAGTTGGGGACAGGAAAGGGAGCAGTACTTC
.,few,TRBJ2-3,TRBV2,CASTPDYHTQYF,TGTGCCAGCACTCCCGACTACCATACGCAGTATTTT
TRBD2,.,TRBJ2-1,TRBV9,CASSLAGGDYNEQFF,TGTGCCAGCAGCTTAGCGGGAGGGGACTACAATGAGCAGTTCTTC
.,few,TRBJ1-3,TRBV3-1/TRBV3-2,CASSLTSGAGNTIYF,TGTGCCAGCAGCCTAACTTCGGGGGCTGGAAACACCATATATTTT
TRBD2,.,TRBJ2-2,TRBV10-3,CAISEGLAGIGELFF,TGTGCCATCAGTGAGGGACTAGCCGGTATCGGGGAGCTGTTTTTT
TRBD2,.,TRBJ2-1,TRBV4-1,CASSPQGLAGDNEQFF,TGCGCCAGCAGCCCCCAGGGACTAGCGGGAGATAATGAGCAGTTCTTC
TRBD2,once,TRBJ2-3,TRBV13,CASSSDRTSGGTDTQYF,TGTGCCAGCAGCTCAGACCGGACTAGCGGGGGTACAGATACGCAGTATTTT